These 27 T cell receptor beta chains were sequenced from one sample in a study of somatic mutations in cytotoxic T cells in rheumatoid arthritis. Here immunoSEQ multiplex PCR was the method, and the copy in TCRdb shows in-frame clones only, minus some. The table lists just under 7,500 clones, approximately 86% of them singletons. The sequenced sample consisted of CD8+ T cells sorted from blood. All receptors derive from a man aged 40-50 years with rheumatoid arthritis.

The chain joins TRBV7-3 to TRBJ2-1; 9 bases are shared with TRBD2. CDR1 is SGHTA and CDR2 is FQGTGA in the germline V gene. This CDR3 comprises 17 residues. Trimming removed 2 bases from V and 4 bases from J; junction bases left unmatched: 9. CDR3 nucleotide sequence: TGTGCCAGCAGCTTAGGGAAGGGACTAGCCGCTTACAATGAGCAGTTCTTC. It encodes CASSLGKGLAAYNEQFF.

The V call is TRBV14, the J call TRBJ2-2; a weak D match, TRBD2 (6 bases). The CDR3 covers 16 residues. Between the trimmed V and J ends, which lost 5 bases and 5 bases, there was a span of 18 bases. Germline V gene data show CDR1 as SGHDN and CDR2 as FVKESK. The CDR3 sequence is CASSKYRDSRTGELFF. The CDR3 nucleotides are TGTGCCAGCAGCAAATACCGGGACTCCAGGACCGGGGAGCTGTTTTTT.

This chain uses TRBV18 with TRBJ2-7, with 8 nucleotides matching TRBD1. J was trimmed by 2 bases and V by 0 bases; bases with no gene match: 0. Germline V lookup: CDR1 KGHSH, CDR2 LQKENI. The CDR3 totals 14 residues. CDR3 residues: CASSPPDRAYEQYV. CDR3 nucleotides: TGTGCCAGCTCACCACCGGACAGGGCCTACGAGCAGTACGTC.

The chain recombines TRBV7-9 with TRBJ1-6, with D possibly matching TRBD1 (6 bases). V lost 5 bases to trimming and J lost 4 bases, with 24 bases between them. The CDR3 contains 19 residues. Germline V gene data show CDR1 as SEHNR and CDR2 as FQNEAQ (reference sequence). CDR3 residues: CASSLYTHQGLEYNSPLHF. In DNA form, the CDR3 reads TGTGCCAGCAGCCTATACACTCACCAGGGGCTAGAGTATAATTCACCCCTCCACTTT.

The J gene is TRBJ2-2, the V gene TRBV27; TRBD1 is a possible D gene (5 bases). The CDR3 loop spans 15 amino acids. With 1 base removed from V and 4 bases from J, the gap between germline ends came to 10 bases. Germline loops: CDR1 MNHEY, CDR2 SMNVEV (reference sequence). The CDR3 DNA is TGTGCCAGCAGTTTATTCAGGGCTTCCACCGGGGAGCTGTTTTTT. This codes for CASSLFRASTGELFF.

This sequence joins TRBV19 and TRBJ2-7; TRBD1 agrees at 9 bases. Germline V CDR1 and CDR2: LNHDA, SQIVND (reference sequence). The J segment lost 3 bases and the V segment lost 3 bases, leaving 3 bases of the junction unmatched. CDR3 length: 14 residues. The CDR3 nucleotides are TGTGCCAGTAGTATTGGGACAGGGCGCTACGAGCAGTACTTC. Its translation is CASSIGTGRYEQYF.

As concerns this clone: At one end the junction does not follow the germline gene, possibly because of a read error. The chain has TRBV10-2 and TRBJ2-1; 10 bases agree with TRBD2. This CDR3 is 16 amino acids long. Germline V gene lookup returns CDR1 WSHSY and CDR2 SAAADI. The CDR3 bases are TGCGCCAGCAGTCCACTAGCGGGGCCAACCTACAATAAGCAGTTCTTC. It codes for CASSPLAGPTYNKQFF.

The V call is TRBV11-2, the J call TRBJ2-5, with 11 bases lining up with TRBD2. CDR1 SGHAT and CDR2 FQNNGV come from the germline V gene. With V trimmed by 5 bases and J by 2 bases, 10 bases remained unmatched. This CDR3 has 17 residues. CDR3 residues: CASSVSALAGGQETQYF. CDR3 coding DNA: TGTGCCAGCAGCGTAAGCGCATTAGCGGGGGGGCAAGAGACCCAGTACTTC.

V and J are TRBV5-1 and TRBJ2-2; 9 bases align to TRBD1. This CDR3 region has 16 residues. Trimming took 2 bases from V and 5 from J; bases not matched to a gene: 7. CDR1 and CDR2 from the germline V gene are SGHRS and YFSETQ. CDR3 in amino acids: CASSFKTGGITGELFF. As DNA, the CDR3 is TGCGCCAGCAGCTTTAAGACAGGGGGGATTACCGGGGAGCTGTTTTTT.

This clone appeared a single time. The CDR3 nucleotides are TGCGCCAGCAGCCATCGGGACAGTTCGAATGGGTATGGCTACACCTTC. It is translated as CASSHRDSSNGYGYTF. The rearrangement links TRBV4-1 to TRBJ1-2; 7 positions agree with TRBD1. Germline loops: CDR1 MGHRA, CDR2 YSYEKL. CDR3 length equals 16 residues. J was trimmed by 5 bases and V by 3 bases; bases with no gene match: 12.

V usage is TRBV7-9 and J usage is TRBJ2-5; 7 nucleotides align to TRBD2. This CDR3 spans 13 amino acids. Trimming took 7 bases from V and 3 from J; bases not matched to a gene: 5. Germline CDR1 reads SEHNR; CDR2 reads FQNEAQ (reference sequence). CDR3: CASIRSGEETQYF. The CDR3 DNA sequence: TGTGCCAGCATCCGAAGCGGGGAAGAGACCCAGTACTTC.

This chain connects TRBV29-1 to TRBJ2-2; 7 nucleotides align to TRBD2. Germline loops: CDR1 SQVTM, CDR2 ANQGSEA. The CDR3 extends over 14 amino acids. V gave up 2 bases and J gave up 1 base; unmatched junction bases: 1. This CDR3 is CSVEPSGNTGELFF. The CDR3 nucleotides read TGCAGCGTTGAACCTAGCGGGAACACCGGGGAGCTGTTTTTT.

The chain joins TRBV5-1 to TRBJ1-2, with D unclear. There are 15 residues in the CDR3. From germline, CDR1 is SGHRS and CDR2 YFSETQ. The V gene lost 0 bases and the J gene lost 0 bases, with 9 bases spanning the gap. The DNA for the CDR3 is TGCGCCAGCAGCTTGGAAACCACTTCTAACTATGGCTACACCTTC. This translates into CASSLETTSNYGYTF.

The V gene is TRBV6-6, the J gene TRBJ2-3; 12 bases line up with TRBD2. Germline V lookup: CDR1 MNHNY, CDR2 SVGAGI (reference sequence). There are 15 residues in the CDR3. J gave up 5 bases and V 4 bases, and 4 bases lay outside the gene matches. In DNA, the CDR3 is TGTGCCAGCAGTTCGACTAGCGGGGGAATAGATACGCAGTATTTT. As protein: CASSSTSGGIDTQYF.

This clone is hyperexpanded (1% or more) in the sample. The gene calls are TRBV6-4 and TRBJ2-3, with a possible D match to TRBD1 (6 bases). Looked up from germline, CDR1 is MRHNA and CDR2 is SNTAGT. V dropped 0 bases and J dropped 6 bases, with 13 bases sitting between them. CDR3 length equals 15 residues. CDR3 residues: CASSDSQGGQDTQYF. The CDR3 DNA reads TGTGCCAGCAGTGACTCTCAGGGTGGACAGGATACGCAGTATTTT.

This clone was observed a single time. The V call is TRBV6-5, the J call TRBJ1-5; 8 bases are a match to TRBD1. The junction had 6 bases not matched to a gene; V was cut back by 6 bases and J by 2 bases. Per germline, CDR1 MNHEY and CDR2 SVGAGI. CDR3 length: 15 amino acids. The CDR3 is CASRPGQGGNQPQHF. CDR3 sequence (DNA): TGTGCCAGCAGACCAGGACAGGGAGGCAATCAGCCCCAGCATTTT.

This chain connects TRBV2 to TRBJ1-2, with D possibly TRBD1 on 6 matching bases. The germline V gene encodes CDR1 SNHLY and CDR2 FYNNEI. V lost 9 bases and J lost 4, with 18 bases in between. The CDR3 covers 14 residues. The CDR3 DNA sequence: TGTGCCAGAGGCGGGGGGCGCGACCTCTATGGCTACACCTTC. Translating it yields CARGGGRDLYGYTF.

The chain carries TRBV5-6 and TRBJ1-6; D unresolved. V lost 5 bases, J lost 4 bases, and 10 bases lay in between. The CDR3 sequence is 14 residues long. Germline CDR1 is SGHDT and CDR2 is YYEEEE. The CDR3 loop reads CASSQEGYNSPLHF. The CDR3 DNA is TGTGCCAGCAGTCAGGAGGGTTATAATTCACCCCTCCACTTT.

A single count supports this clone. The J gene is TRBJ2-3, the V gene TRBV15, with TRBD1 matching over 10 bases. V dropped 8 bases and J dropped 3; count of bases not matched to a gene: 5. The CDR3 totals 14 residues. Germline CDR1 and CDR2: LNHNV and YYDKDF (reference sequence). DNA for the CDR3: TGTGCCACCCGGACAGGGGGGTGGACAGATACGCAGTATTTT. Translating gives CATRTGGWTDTQYF. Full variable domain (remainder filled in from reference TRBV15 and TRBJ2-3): DAMVIQNPRYQVTQFGKPVTLSCSQTLNHNVMYWYQQKSSQAPKLLFHYYDKDFNNEADTPDNFQSRRPNTSFCFLDIRSPGLGDTAMYLCATRTGGWTDTQYFGPGTRLTVL.

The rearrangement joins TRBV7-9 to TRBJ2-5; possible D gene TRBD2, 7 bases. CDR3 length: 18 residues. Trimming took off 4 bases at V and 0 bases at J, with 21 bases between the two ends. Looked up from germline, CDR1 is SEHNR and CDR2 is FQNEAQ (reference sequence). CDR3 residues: CASSSPLGGPSYQETQYF. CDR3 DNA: TGTGCCAGCAGCTCCCCCCTGGGGGGGCCCTCGTACCAAGAGACCCAGTACTTC.

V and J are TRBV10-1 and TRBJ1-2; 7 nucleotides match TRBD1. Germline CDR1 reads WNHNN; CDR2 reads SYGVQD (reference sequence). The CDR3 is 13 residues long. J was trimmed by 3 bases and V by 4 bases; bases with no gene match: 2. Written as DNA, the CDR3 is TGCGCCAGCAGTGGGGACAGAGACTATGGCTACACCTTC. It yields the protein CASSGDRDYGYTF.

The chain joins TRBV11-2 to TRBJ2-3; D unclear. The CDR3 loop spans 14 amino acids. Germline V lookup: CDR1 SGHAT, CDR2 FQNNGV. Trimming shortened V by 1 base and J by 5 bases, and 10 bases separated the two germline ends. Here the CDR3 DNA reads TGTGCCAGCAGCTTAGTCCAGGTGGTAGATACGCAGTATTTT. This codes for CASSLVQVVDTQYF.

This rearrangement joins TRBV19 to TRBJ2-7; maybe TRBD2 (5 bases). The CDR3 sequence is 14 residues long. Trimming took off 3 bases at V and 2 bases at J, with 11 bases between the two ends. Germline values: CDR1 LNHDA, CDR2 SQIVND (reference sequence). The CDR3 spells CASSMSGVTYEQYF. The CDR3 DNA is TGTGCCAGTAGTATGTCCGGGGTTACCTACGAGCAGTACTTC.

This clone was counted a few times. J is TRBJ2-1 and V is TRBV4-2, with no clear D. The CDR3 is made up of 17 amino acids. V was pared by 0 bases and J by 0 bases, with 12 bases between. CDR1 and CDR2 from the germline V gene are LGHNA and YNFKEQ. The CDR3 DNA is TGTGCCAGCAGCCAAGATGCGCGACTCAGCTCCTACAATGAGCAGTTCTTC. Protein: CASSQDARLSSYNEQFF.

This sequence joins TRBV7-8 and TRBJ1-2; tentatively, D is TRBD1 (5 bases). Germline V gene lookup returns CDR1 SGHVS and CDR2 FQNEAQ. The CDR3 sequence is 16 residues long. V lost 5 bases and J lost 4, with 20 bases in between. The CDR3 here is CASSPRGGELPYGYTF. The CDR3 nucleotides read TGTGCCAGCAGCCCCCGGGGGGGGGAGCTTCCCTATGGCTACACCTTC.

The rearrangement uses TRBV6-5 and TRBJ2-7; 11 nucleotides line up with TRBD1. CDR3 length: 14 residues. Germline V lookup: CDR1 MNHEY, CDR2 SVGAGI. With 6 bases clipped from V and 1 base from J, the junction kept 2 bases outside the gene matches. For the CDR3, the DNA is TGTGCCAGCAGAGGGGACAGGGGGTCCTACGAGCAGTACGTC. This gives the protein CASRGDRGSYEQYV.

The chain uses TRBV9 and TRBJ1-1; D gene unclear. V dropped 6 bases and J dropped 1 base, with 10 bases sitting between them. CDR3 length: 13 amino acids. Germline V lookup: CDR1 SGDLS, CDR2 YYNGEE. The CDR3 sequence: CASNPGGNTEAFF. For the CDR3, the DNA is TGTGCCAGCAATCCAGGAGGGAACACTGAAGCTTTCTTT.